These 28 T cell receptor beta chains share one sample of origin, sequenced in a study of T cell responses to AZD1222 COVID-19 vaccine. The method was immunoSEQ multiplex PCR; TCRdb's version includes in-frame clones alone and lacks a portion of them. The sample holds under 140,000 clones, about 90% seen once. The specimen comprised peripheral blood, sampled 28 days after the second AZD1222 dose. These receptor sequences come from an adult who received the AZD1222 COVID-19 vaccine.

The V and J genes are TRBV29-1 and TRBJ1-5; TRBD1 matches 7 bases. The CDR3 runs to 13 residues. Germline CDR1 is SQVTM and CDR2 is ANQGSEA. Trimming at V came to 7 bases and at J to 6 bases, leaving 9 bases not matched to a gene. The CDR3 DNA reads TGCAGCGCCGCCGGACAGGCGGGTCAGCCCCAGCATTTT. Encoded protein: CSAAGQAGQPQHF.

The chain has TRBV10-3 and TRBJ1-3, with D unclear. Germline CDR1 ENHRY, CDR2 SYGVKD. The CDR3 is 13 residues long. The germline V and J ends were trimmed by 7 bases and 0 bases, with 7 bases remaining between them. The CDR3 nucleotides are TGTGCCATCAACGGGCGCTCTGGAAACACCATATATTTT. Residues: CAINGRSGNTIYF.

The chain recombines TRBV4-2 with TRBJ1-1; 9 bases agree with TRBD1. CDR1 and CDR2 from the germline V gene are LGHNA and YNFKEQ. The CDR3 is made up of 15 amino acids. V lost 5 bases to trimming and J lost 3 bases; unmatched junction nucleotides: 7. The CDR3 loop is CASSGDRGIYTEAFF. As DNA, the CDR3 is TGTGCCAGCAGCGGAGACAGGGGGATCTACACTGAAGCTTTCTTT.

This clone has a handful of counts. V is TRBV21-1 and J is TRBJ1-5; whether TRBD1, the table's D call, matches the DNA was not checked. TRBV21-1 is recorded as a pseudogene. The CDR3 consists of 17 residues. The CDR3 bases are TGTGCCAGCAGCAAAGAAGGCAGGGATACTAGCAATCAGCCCCAGCATTTT. Protein product: CASSKEGRDTSNQPQHF.

The chain couples TRBV19 to TRBJ2-7, with D unclear. Trimming left V 1 base short and J 3 bases short, with 13 bases between. The CDR3 sequence is 15 residues long. CDR1 and CDR2 from the germline V gene are LNHDA and SQIVND (reference sequence). The CDR3 is CASSIADSEVYEQYF. In DNA form, the CDR3 reads TGTGCCAGTAGTATAGCTGACTCCGAAGTCTACGAGCAGTACTTC.

The rearrangement uses TRBV5-1 and TRBJ2-1; 10 bases match TRBD1. CDR3 size: 13 residues. Germline V CDR1 and CDR2: SGHRS, YFSETQ. Losses at the gene ends were 4 bases for V and 7 bases for J; bases not matched to a gene: 2. CDR3 sequence reads: CASSLGQGNEQFF. Here the CDR3 DNA reads TGCGCCAGCAGCCTGGGACAGGGGAATGAGCAGTTCTTC.

The chain couples TRBV5-1 to TRBJ2-1; 9 bases match TRBD1. The CDR3 runs to 14 residues. J was trimmed by 6 bases and V by 5 bases; bases with no gene match: 6. Per the germline V gene, CDR1 is SGHRS and CDR2 is YFSETQ. The CDR3 region has the DNA TGCGCCAGCAGTTATGGGACAGGGTCCAATGAGCAGTTCTTC. This sequence encodes CASSYGTGSNEQFF.

This chain connects TRBV28 to TRBJ1-5, with 7 positions matching TRBD1. V shed 8 bases and J 0 bases; nucleotides not matched to a gene: 4. The germline V gene encodes CDR1 MDHEN and CDR2 SYDVKM. This CDR3 has 14 residues. The CDR3 protein is CASAAGGSNQPQHF. For the CDR3, the DNA is TGTGCCAGCGCAGCAGGGGGTAGCAATCAGCCCCAGCATTTT.

The V and J genes are TRBV5-1 and TRBJ1-1; 7 bases match TRBD1. The junction had 6 bases not matched to a gene; V was cut back by 0 bases and J by 4 bases. The germline gives CDR1 SGHRS, CDR2 YFSETQ. The CDR3 contains 15 residues. The CDR3 coding sequence is TGCGCCAGCAGCTTGGCCACATCAGGGGGCACTGAAGCTTTCTTT. Its translation is CASSLATSGGTEAFF.

V usage is TRBV27 and J usage is TRBJ1-2; no firm D call. Between the trimmed V and J ends, which lost 4 bases and 4 bases, there was a span of 22 bases. This CDR3 is 17 amino acids long. From germline, CDR1 is MNHEY and CDR2 SMNVEV (reference sequence). The CDR3: CASSSPSLGGDGYGYTF. Here the CDR3 DNA reads TGTGCCAGCAGTTCGCCCTCTCTGGGCGGTGATGGCTATGGCTACACCTTC.

V is TRBV7-9 and J is TRBJ1-3; TRBD1 might be the D (6 bases). Germline CDR1 and CDR2: SEHNR and FQNEAQ (reference sequence). Trimming stripped 4 bases from V and 1 base from J, with 8 bases between. CDR3 length: 14 amino acids. In DNA form, the CDR3 reads TGTGCCAGCAGCTCGGACAGTTCTGGAAACACCATATATTTT. Translating it yields CASSSDSSGNTIYF.

The genes are TRBV5-5 and TRBJ1-4, with D maybe TRBD1 (5 bases). The CDR3 has 16 residues. CDR1 is SGHKS and CDR2 is YYEKEE in the germline V gene (reference sequence). V was pared by 0 bases and J by 6 bases, with 15 bases between. CDR3 in amino acids: CASSLVAGVVDEKLFF. The CDR3 DNA sequence: TGTGCCAGCAGCTTGGTGGCGGGGGTAGTAGATGAAAAACTGTTTTTT. The full variable domain, with the rest looked up from reference TRBV5-5 and TRBJ1-4, is DAGVTQSPTHLIKTRGQQVTLRCSPISGHKSVSWYQQVLGQGPQFIFQYYEKEERGRGNFPDRFSARQFPNYSSELNVNALLLGDSALYLCASSLVAGVVDEKLFFGSGTQLSVL.

This chain uses TRBV18 with TRBJ1-4; D may be TRBD1 (5 bases). This CDR3 comprises 13 residues. CDR1 is KGHSH, CDR2 LQKENI, per germline. V was clipped by 2 bases and J by 12 bases, with 13 bases between them. The CDR3 coding sequence is TGTGCCAGCTCACCAGCTTGGGGGTCGGAACTGTTTTTT. This translates into CASSPAWGSELFF. The variable domain in full, completed from reference TRBV18 and TRBJ1-4, reads NAGVMQNPRHLVRRRGQEARLRCSPMKGHSHVYWYRQLPEEGLKFMVYLQKENIIDESGMPKERFSAEFPKEGPSILRIQQVVRGDSAAYFCASSPAWGSELFFGSGTQLSVL.

This clone was found once. V is TRBV5-1 and J is TRBJ2-4; D not resolved. Trimming left V 5 bases short and J 7 bases short, with 13 bases between. CDR3 length equals 13 residues. Germline assignment: CDR1 SGHRS and CDR2 YFSETQ. The CDR3 protein is CASSNLNPNIQYF. CDR3 bases: TGCGCCAGCAGTAATCTGAACCCCAACATTCAGTACTTC.

This clone has a handful of counts. The chain links TRBV5-6 to TRBJ1-2, with D possibly TRBD1 on 5 matching bases. Per germline, CDR1 SGHDT and CDR2 YYEEEE. The CDR3 has 13 amino acids. V gave up 4 bases and J gave up 5 bases, with 12 bases separating them. The CDR3 here is CASSPGAAYGYTF. The CDR3 DNA is TGTGCCAGCAGCCCCGGGGCCGCGTATGGCTACACCTTC.

The chain links TRBV10-1 to TRBJ2-7; 9 bases are shared with TRBD1. V was clipped by 4 bases and J by 2 bases; unmatched bases: 21. This CDR3 has 20 residues. CDR1 is WNHNN, CDR2 SYGVQD, per germline (reference sequence). The CDR3 protein is CASSGQARDRESPRTYEQYF. CDR3 nucleotides: TGCGCCAGCAGTGGTCAAGCCCGGGACAGGGAAAGTCCCCGGACCTACGAGCAGTACTTC.

This chain connects TRBV20-1 to TRBJ2-1; D is perhaps TRBD1 (5 bases). Trimming stripped 2 bases from V and 8 bases from J, with 7 bases between. Germline values: CDR1 DFQATT, CDR2 SNEGSKA (reference sequence). This CDR3 spans 11 amino acids. CDR3 bases: TGCAGTGCTAGAATCAGGGATGAGCAGTTCTTC. Encoded protein: CSARIRDEQFF.

The chain recombines TRBV9 with TRBJ2-6; D uncertain. Germline V CDR1 and CDR2: SGDLS, YYNGEE. Trimming took off 1 base at V and 0 bases at J, with 11 bases between the two ends. The CDR3 runs 17 residues. The CDR3 DNA reads as TGTGCCAGCAGCGTAAAGGGCGGCGCCTCTGGGGCCAACGTCCTGACTTTC. It yields the protein CASSVKGGASGANVLTF. The full variable domain, with the rest looked up from reference TRBV9 and TRBJ2-6, is DSGVTQTPKHLITATGQRVTLRCSPRSGDLSVYWYQQSLDQGLQFLIQYYNGEERAKGNILERFSAQQFPDLHSELNLSSLELGDSALYFCASSVKGGASGANVLTFGAGSRLTVL.

The gene calls are TRBV2 and TRBJ1-5, with D maybe TRBD1 (5 bases). This CDR3 has 15 residues. From germline, CDR1 is SNHLY and CDR2 FYNNEI. Trimming took 3 bases from V and 3 from J, leaving 12 bases between them. CDR3 coding DNA: TGTGCCAGCAGTGAGGGAAGGGGACTCAATCAGCCCCAGCATTTT. Translated, it gives CASSEGRGLNQPQHF. The full variable domain, in which reference TRBV2 and TRBJ1-5 provide the parts outside the CDR3, is EPEVTQTPSHQVTQMGQEVILRCVPISNHLYFYWYRQILGQKVEFLVSFYNNEISEKSEIFDDQFSVERPDGSNFTLKIRSTKLEDSAMYFCASSEGRGLNQPQHFGDGTRLSIL.

The chain recombines TRBV27 with TRBJ2-1; D may be TRBD2 (6 bases). Germline CDR1 is MNHEY and CDR2 is SMNVEV (reference sequence). V dropped 4 bases and J dropped 8 bases, with 12 bases sitting between them. The CDR3 totals 13 residues. The CDR3 coding sequence is TGTGCCAGCAGTTGGACCTGGGGGGATGAGCAGTTCTTC. It is translated as CASSWTWGDEQFF.

The chain links TRBV29-1 to TRBJ1-4; D not certain. Deletions cut 7 bases from V and 7 bases from J, with 16 bases between. The CDR3 length is 13 residues. From germline, CDR1 is SQVTM and CDR2 ANQGSEA. In nucleotides, the CDR3 is TGCAGCGCCGGCGCAGGCTCGAGTGAAAAACTGTTTTTT. Translated: CSAGAGSSEKLFF.

The chain recombines TRBV5-1 with TRBJ2-4, with TRBD2 matching over 8 bases. The CDR3 loop spans 14 amino acids. In germline, CDR1 is SGHRS, CDR2 YFSETQ. V was clipped by 4 bases and J by 7 bases; unmatched bases: 7. The CDR3 sequence: CASSIASGRNIQYF. The DNA of the CDR3 is TGCGCCAGCAGCATCGCTAGCGGGCGGAACATTCAGTACTTC.

The V and J genes are TRBV18 and TRBJ1-3; 7 bases agree with TRBD1. From germline, CDR1 is KGHSH and CDR2 LQKENI. This CDR3 spans 20 amino acids. The V and J ends lost 2 bases and 0 bases, in that order; junction bases with no gene match: 16. In DNA, the CDR3 is TGTGCCAGCTCACCAAGGTGGAGCGGGGACAGTCCCTCCTCTGGAAACACCATATATTTT. Translation: CASSPRWSGDSPSSGNTIYF.

The chain recombines TRBV27 with TRBJ2-7; perhaps TRBD2 as D (5 bases). The CDR3 consists of 15 residues. Trimming removed 3 bases from V and 0 bases from J, with 12 bases in between. Germline CDR1 MNHEY, CDR2 SMNVEV (reference sequence). The CDR3 region has the DNA TGTGCCAGCAGTTTTCTAGCCGACCTCTCCTACGAGCAGTACTTC. Its translation is CASSFLADLSYEQYF.

The chain carries TRBV27 and TRBJ1-6, with D perhaps matching TRBD1 (5 bases). The germline V and J ends were trimmed by 8 bases and 4 bases, with 9 bases remaining between them. The CDR3 runs to 13 residues. The germline V gene has CDR1 MNHEY and CDR2 SMNVEV (reference sequence). CDR3 coding DNA: TGTGCCAGCCTTGGGGGGTATAATTCACCCCTCCACTTT. Translation gives CASLGGYNSPLHF.

This clone was seen a few times. The V gene is TRBV7-9, the J gene TRBJ2-3; 14 bases align to TRBD2. The junction had 11 bases not matched to a gene; V was cut back by 5 bases and J by 4 bases. Germline values: CDR1 SEHNR, CDR2 FQNEAQ (reference sequence). The CDR3 runs 18 residues. CDR3 protein: CASSPRLAGGPVSDTQYF. The CDR3 DNA sequence: TGTGCCAGCAGCCCCCGACTAGCGGGAGGGCCTGTCTCAGATACGCAGTATTTT.

The chain joins TRBV7-9 to TRBJ2-4; no clear D gene. This CDR3 is built from 16 residues. Trimming took off 3 bases at V and 1 base at J, with 13 bases between the two ends. From germline, CDR1 is SEHNR and CDR2 FQNEAQ (reference sequence). CDR3 nucleotides: TGTGCCAGCAGCTTGGCGGACCCATGGGCCAAAAACATTCAGTACTTC. Translated: CASSLADPWAKNIQYF.

Comment on this clone: Other nucleotide sequences in the sample specify the same CDR3. The chain employs TRBV5-1 and TRBJ1-1; 8 bases align to TRBD1. Germline assignment: CDR1 SGHRS and CDR2 YFSETQ. The CDR3 consists of 15 residues. The V gene end was trimmed by 0 bases and the J gene end by 3 bases; junction bases not matched to a gene: 4. This chain's CDR3 is CASSLGQGTDTEAFF. CDR3 bases: TGCGCCAGCAGCTTGGGACAGGGGACGGACACTGAAGCTTTCTTT.